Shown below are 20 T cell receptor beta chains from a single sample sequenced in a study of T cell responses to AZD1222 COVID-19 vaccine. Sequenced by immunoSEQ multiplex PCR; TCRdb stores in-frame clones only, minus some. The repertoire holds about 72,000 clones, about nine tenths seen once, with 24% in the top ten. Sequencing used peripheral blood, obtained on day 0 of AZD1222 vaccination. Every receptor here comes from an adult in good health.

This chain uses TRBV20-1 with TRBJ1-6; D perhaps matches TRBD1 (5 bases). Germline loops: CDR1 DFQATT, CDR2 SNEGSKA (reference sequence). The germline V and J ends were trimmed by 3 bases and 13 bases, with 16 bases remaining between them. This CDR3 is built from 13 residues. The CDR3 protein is CSASSQGYGPLHF. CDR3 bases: TGCAGTGCTAGTAGTCAGGGTTACGGGCCCCTCCACTTT.

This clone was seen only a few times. CDR3 DNA sequence: TGTGCCAGCAGCTTTGACAGGGGCCACGAGCAGTACTTC. This translates into CASSFDRGHEQYF. The chain uses TRBV5-4 and TRBJ2-7, with 8 bases matching TRBD1. The ends lost 2 bases at V and 5 bases at J; junction bases unmatched: 3. Germline lookup yields CDR1 SGHNT and CDR2 YYREEE (reference sequence). CDR3 size: 13 residues.

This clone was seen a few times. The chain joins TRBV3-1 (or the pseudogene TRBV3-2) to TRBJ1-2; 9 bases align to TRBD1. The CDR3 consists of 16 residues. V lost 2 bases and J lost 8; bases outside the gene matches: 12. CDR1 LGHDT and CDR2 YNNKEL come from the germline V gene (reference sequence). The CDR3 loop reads CASSQRYQQGARGYTF. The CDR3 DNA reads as TGTGCCAGCAGCCAACGCTATCAACAGGGGGCGCGGGGCTACACCTTC.

CDR3 in DNA: TGTGCCAGTAGTACGACAGTATATGGCTACACCTTC. As protein: CASSTTVYGYTF. V usage is TRBV19 and J usage is TRBJ1-2; tentatively, D is TRBD1 (5 bases). CDR3 length: 12 residues. Trimming pared 4 bases from V and 5 bases from J, leaving 8 bases between. CDR1 and CDR2 (germline): LNHDA, SQIVND (reference sequence).

CDR3: CASQKGTTDTQYF. The CDR3 DNA sequence: TGCGCCAGCCAAAAGGGGACCACAGATACGCAGTATTTT. The chain links TRBV4-1 to TRBJ2-3, with D perhaps given as TRBD1 or TRBD2 (5 bases each). The germline gives CDR1 MGHRA, CDR2 YSYEKL. This CDR3 region has 13 residues. V was cut by 8 bases and J by 2 bases, with 11 bases left in between.

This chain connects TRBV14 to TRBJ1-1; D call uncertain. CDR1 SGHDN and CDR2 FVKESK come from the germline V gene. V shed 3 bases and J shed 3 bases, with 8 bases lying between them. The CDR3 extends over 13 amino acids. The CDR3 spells CASSQVEHTEAFF. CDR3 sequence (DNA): TGTGCCAGCAGCCAGGTTGAGCACACTGAAGCTTTCTTT.

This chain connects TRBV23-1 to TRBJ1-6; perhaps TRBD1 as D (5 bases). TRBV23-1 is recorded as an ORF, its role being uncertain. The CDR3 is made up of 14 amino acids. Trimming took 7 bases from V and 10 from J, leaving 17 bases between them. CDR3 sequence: CASTPGRGGSPLHF. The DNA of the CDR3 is TGCGCCAGCACTCCGGGACGGGGTGGGTCACCCCTCCACTTT.

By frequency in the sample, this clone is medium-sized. CDR3 sequence reads: CASKYSSGANVLTF. The DNA for the CDR3 is TGCGCCAGCAAGTACAGCTCTGGGGCCAACGTCCTGACTTTC. The gene calls are TRBV5-1 and TRBJ2-6; D uncertain. V gave up 6 bases and J gave up 0 bases, with 7 bases separating them. The CDR3 extends over 14 amino acids. Germline CDR1 reads SGHRS; CDR2 reads YFSETQ.

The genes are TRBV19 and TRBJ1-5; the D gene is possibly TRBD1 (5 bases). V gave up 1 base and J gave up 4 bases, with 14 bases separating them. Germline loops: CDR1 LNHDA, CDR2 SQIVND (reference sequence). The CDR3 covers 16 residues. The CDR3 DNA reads TGTGCCAGTAGTATAGCCCAGGGTCAGGGTAATCAGCCCCAGCATTTT. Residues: CASSIAQGQGNQPQHF.

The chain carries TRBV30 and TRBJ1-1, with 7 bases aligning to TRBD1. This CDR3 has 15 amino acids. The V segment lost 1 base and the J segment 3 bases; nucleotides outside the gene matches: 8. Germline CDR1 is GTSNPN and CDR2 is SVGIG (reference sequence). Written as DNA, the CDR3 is TGTGCCTGGAGTGGATTTTCAGGGGGACACACTGAAGCTTTCTTT. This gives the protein CAWSGFSGGHTEAFF. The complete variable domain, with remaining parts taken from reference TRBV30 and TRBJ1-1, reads SQTIHQWPATLVQPVGSPLSLECTVEGTSNPNLYWYRQAAGRGLQLLFYSVGIGQISSEVPQNLSASRPQDRQFILSSKKLLLSDSGFYLCAWSGFSGGHTEAFFGQGTRLTVV.

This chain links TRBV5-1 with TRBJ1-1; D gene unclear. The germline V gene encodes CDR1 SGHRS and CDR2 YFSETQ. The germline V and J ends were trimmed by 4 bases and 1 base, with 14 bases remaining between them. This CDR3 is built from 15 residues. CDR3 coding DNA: TGCGCCAGCAGCGGAAACCGTCAGAGGAACACTGAAGCTTTCTTT. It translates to CASSGNRQRNTEAFF.

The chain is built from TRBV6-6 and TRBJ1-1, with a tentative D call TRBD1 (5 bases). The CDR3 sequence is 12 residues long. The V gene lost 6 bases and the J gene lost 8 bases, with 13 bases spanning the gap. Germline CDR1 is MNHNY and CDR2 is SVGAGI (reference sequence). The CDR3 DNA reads TGTGCCAGCAGCCCGGGACCGAGAGAAGCTTTCTTT. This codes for CASSPGPREAFF.

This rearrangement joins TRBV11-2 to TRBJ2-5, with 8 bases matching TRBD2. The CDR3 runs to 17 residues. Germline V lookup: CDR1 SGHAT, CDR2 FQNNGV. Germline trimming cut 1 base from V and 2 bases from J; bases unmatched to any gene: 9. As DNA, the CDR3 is TGTGCCAGCAGCTTAGGCATAGCGGGGTCGTCTCAAGAGACCCAGTACTTC. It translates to CASSLGIAGSSQETQYF.

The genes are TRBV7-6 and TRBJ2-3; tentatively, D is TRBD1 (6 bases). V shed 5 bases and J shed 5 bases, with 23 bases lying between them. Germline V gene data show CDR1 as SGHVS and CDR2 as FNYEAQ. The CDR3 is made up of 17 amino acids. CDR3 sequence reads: CASSMRLGQFNLDTQYF. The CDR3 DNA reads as TGTGCCAGCAGCATGCGCCTTGGACAGTTTAATTTAGATACGCAGTATTTT. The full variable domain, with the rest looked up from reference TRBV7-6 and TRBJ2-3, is GAGVSQSPRYKVTKRGQDVALRCDPISGHVSLYWYRQALGQGPEFLTYFNYEAQQDKSGLPNDRFSAERPEGSISTLTIQRTEQRDSAMYRCASSMRLGQFNLDTQYFGPGTRLTVL.

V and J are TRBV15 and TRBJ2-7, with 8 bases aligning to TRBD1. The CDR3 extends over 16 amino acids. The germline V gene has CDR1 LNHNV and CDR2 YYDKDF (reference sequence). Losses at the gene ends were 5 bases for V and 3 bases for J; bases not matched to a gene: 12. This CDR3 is CATSPRQGKQFYEQYF. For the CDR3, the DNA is TGTGCCACCAGCCCAAGACAGGGGAAACAATTCTACGAGCAGTACTTC.

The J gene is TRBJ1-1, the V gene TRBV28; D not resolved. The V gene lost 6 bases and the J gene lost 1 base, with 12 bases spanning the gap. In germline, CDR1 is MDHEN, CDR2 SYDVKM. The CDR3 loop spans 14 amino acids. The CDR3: CASSSHGGNTEAFF. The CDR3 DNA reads TGTGCCAGCAGCTCCCACGGCGGGAACACTGAAGCTTTCTTT. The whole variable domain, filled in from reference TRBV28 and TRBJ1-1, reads DVKVTQSSRYLVKRTGEKVFLECVQDMDHENMFWYRQDPGLGLRLIYFSYDVKMKEKGDIPEGYSVSREKKERFSLILESASTNQTSMYLCASSSHGGNTEAFFGQGTRLTVV.

CDR3 in DNA: TGTGCCAGCAGCCTCACGACGGGGCGACTCGAAGCTTTCTTT. This gives the protein CASSLTTGRLEAFF. This sequence joins TRBV7-8 and TRBJ1-1; D might be TRBD1 (5 bases). Looked up from germline, CDR1 is SGHVS and CDR2 is FQNEAQ. This CDR3 has 14 residues. Trimming cost V 5 bases and J 8 bases, with 18 bases left between them.

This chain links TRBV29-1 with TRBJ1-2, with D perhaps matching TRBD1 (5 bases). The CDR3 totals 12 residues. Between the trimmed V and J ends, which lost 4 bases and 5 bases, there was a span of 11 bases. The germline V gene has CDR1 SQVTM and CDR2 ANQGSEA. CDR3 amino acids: CSVGDAGYGYTF. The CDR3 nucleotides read TGCAGCGTTGGGGACGCCGGATATGGCTACACCTTC.

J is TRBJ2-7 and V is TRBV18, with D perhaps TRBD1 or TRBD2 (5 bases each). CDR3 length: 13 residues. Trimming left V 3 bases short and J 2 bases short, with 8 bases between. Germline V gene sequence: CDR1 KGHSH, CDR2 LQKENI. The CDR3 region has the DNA TGTGCCAGCTCACCGGGGGTCACCTACGAGCAGTACTTC. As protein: CASSPGVTYEQYF.

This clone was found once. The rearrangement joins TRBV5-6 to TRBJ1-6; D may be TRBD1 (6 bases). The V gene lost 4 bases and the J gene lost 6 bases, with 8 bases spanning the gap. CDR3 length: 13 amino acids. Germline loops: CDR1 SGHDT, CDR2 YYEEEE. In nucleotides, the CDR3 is TGTGCCAGCAGCAGGGGGGGTAATTCACCCCTCCACTTT. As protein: CASSRGGNSPLHF.